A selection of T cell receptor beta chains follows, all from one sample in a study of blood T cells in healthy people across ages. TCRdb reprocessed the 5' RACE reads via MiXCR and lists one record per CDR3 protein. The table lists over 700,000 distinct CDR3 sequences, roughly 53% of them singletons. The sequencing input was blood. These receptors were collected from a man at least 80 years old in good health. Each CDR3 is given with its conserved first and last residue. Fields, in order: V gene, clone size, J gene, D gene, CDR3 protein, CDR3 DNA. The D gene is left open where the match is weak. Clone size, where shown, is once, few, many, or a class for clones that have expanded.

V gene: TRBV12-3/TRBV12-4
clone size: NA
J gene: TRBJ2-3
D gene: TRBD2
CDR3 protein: CASTGGLGGDAYF
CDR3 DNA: TGTGCCAGCACGGGAGGACTGGGCGGAGACGCGTATTTT

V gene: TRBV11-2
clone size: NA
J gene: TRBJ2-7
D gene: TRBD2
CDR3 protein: CASSLHGLAGVYF
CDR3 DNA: TGTGCCAGCAGCCTCCACGGACTAGCGGGAGTGTACTTC

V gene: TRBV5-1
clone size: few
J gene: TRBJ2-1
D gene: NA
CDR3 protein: CASSQTDYNEQFF
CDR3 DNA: TGCGCCAGCAGCCAGACTGATTACAATGAGCAGTTCTTC

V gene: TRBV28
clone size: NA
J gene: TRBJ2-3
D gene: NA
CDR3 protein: CASSSTGPSGYAYF
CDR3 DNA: TGTGCCAGCAGTTCAACGGGGCCGTCGGGATACGCGTATTTT

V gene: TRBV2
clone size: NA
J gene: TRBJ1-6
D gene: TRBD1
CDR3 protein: CASSRGTGDNSPLHF
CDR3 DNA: TGTGCCAGCAGCCGCGGGACAGGGGATAATTCACCCCTCCACTTT

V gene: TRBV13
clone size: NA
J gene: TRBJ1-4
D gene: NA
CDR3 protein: CASSYRTATNEKLFF
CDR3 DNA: TGTGCCAGCAGCTACCGGACGGCAACTAATGAAAAACTGTTTTTT

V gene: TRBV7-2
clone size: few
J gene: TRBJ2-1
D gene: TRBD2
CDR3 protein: CASSRATSGFYNEQFF
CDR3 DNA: TGTGCCAGCAGCAGAGCGACTAGCGGGTTTTACAATGAGCAGTTCTTC

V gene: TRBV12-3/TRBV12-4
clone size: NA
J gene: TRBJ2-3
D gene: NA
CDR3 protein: CASSRWSTDTQYF
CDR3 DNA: TGTGCCAGTAGCCGTTGGAGCACAGATACGCAGTATTTT

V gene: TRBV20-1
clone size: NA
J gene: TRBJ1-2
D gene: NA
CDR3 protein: CSAPEDGYGYTF
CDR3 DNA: TGCAGTGCTCCGGAAGACGGCTATGGCTACACCTTC

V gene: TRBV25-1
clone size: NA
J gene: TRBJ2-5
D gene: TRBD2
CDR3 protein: CASSEREGQETQYF
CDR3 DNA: TGTGCCAGCAGTGAAAGGGAGGGGCAAGAGACCCAGTACTTC

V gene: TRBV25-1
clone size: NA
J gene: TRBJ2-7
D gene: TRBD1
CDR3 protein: CASSEFREGQGLYEQYF
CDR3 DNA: TGTGCCAGCAGTGAATTCCGGGAGGGACAGGGGCTCTACGAGCAGTACTTC

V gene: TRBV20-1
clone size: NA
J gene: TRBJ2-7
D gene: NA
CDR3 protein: CSATETYRQEYEQYF
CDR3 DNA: TGCAGTGCCACAGAGACTTATAGACAGGAGTACGAGCAGTACTTC

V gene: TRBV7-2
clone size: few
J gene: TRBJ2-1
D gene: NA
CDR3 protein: CASSSLGRTNEQFF
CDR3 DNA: TGTGCCAGCAGCTCTCTCGGCAGGACAAATGAGCAGTTCTTC

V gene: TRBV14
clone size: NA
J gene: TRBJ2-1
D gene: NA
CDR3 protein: CASSLFLKAAYNEQFF
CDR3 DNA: TGTGCCAGCAGCCTGTTCCTCAAGGCAGCCTACAATGAGCAGTTCTTC

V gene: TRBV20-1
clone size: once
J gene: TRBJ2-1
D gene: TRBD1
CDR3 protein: CSALRVGTATYNEQFF
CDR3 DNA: TGCAGTGCGCTACGTGTGGGGACAGCCACCTACAATGAGCAGTTCTTC

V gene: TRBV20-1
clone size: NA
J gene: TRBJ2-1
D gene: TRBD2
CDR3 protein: CSAGMTSGAYNEQFF
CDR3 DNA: TGCAGTGCCGGAATGACTAGCGGGGCGTACAATGAGCAGTTCTTC

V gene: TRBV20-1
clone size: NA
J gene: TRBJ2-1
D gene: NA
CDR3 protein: CSARGGSRSGDSYNEQFF
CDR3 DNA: TGCAGTGCTAGAGGCGGTTCTAGGTCGGGAGACTCCTACAATGAGCAGTTCTTC

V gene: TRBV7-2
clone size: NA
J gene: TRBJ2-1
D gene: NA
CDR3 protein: CASSLGTLVAVNEQFF
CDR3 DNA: TGTGCCAGCAGCTTAGGCACGCTGGTGGCCGTCAATGAGCAGTTCTTC

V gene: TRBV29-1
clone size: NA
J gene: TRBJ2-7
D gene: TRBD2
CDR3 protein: CSVETGTRGSYDEQYF
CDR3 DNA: TGCAGCGTTGAAACCGGGACTAGAGGGAGCTATGACGAGCAGTACTTC

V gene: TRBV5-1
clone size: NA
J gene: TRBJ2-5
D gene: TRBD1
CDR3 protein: CASSFQGARGETQYF
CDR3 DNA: TGCGCCAGCAGCTTCCAGGGGGCTAGAGGGGAGACCCAGTACTTC

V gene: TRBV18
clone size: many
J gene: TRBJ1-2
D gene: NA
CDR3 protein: CASSPSGNNYGYTF
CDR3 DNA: TGTGCCAGCTCACCATCGGGCAATAACTATGGCTACACCTTC

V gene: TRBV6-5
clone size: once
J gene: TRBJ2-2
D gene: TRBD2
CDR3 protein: CASSYAGLAHPATNTGELFF
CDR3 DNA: TGTGCCAGCAGTTACGCCGGACTAGCTCACCCAGCTACGAACACCGGGGAGCTGTTTTTT

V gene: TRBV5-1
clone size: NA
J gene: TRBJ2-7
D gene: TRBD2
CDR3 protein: CASSLGSSGGMYEQYF
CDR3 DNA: TGCGCCAGCAGCTTGGGGTCTAGCGGAGGTATGTACGAGCAGTACTTC

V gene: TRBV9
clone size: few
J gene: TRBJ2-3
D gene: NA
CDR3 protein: CASSVDQGRYAYF
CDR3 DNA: TGTGCCAGCAGCGTAGACCAGGGCAGATACGCGTATTTT

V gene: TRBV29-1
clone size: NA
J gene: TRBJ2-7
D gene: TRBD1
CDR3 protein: CSVADRDEQYF
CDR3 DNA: TGCAGCGTCGCGGACAGGGACGAGCAGTACTTC

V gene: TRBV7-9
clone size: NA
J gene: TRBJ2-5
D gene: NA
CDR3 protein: CASSTPQGYQETQYF
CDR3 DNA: TGTGCCAGCAGCACCCCGCAGGGGTATCAAGAGACCCAGTACTTC

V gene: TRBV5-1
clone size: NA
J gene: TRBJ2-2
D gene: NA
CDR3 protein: CASRPGEGHTGELFF
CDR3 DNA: TGCGCCAGCAGACCAGGGGAGGGGCACACCGGGGAGCTGTTTTTT

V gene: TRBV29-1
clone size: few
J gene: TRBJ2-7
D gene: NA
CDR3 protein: CSVAPGLLSYEQYF
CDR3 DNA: TGCAGCGTTGCACCGGGCCTTCTCTCCTACGAGCAGTACTTC

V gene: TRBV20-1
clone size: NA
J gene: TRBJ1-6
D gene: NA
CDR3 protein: CSARPAALGVYNSPLHF
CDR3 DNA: TGCAGTGCTAGACCGGCCGCCCTAGGGGTCTATAATTCACCCCTCCACTTT

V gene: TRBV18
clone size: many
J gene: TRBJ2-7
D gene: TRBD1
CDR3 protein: CASSPGQSSYEQYF
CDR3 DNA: TGTGCCAGCAGCCCGGGACAGAGCTCCTACGAGCAGTACTTC

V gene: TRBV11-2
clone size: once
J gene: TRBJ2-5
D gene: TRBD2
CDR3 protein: CASSRPTSGWEETQYF
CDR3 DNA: TGTGCCAGCAGCCGCCCGACTAGCGGGTGGGAAGAGACCCAGTACTTC

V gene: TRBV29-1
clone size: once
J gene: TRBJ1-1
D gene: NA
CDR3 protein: CSVVGRTLGTEAFF
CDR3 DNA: TGCAGCGTTGTAGGACGGACTCTCGGGACTGAAGCTTTCTTT

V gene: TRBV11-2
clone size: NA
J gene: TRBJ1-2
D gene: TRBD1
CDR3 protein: CASSLLTGTGKYRYGYTF
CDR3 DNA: TGTGCCAGCAGCTTACTCACCGGGACAGGAAAATACCGCTATGGCTACACCTTC

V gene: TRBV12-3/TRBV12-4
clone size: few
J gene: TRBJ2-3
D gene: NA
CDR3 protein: CASSPAGARYAYF
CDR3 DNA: TGTGCCAGCAGTCCCGCAGGGGCCAGATACGCGTATTTT

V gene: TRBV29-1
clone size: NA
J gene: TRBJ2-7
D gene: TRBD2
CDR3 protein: CSAPSGTVYNEQYF
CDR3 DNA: TGCAGCGCACCCAGCGGGACGGTCTACAATGAGCAGTACTTC

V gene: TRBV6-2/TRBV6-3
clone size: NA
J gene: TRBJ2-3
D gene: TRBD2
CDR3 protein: CASTDSGRSTDAQYF
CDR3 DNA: TGTGCCAGCACCGATAGCGGGAGAAGCACAGATGCGCAGTATTTT

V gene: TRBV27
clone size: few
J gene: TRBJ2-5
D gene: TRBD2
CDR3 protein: CASSLTPGLAGGGQETQYF
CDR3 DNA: TGTGCCAGCAGTTTGACCCCAGGACTAGCGGGAGGGGGGCAAGAGACCCAGTACTTC